The T cell receptor (beta chain) described here comes from a study of T-cell memory formation after mild COVID-19. TCRdb re-analysed the 5' RACE reads in MiXCR, keeping a single row per CDR3 protein. The table shows 100,000 to 150,000 distinct CDR3 sequences, with over 15% occurring only once. CDR1 SGHAT and CDR2 FQNNGV come from the germline V gene. Trimming pared 5 bases from V and 4 bases from J, leaving 7 bases between. The CDR3 extends over 12 amino acids. Sequenced material: PBMCs or a T cell subset sorted from them (not recorded which). The chain couples TRBV11-2 to TRBJ2-3; no clear D. The TCR sequence derives from a man younger than 35 who had mild COVID-19 (a few samples of this study predate the infection). Cell type and time point are not known. CDR3 residues: CASSSFPDTQYF. The CDR3 bases are TGTGCCAGCAGCAGTTTCCCAGATACGCAGTATTTT.